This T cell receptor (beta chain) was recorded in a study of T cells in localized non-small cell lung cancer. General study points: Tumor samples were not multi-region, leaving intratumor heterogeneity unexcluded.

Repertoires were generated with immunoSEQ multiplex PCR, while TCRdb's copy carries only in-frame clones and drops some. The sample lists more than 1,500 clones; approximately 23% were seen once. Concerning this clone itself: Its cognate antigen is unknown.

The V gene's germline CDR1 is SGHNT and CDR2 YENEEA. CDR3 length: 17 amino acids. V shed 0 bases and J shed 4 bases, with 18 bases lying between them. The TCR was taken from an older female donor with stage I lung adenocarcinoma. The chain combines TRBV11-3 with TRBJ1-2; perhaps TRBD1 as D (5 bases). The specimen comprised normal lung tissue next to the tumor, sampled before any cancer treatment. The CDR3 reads CASSLDPGTPYFYGYTF. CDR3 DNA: TGTGCCAGCAGCTTAGACCCGGGGACGCCATATTTCTATGGCTACACCTTC.